This TCR beta chain is from a study of PD-1 blockade in classical Hodgkin lymphoma. Whole-study context: With a 2-week interval, patients received intravenous nivolumab at 3 mg/kg.

The patients all showed relapse after autologous stem cell transplantation, while their brentuximab vedotin exposure varied. Relapsed/refractory classical Hodgkin lymphoma patients had complete, partial or progressive responses. Findings of the study overall: Exclusion removed patients who began nivolumab under 1 year after ASCT. The origin of the repertoire differences remains undefined, with disease activity or prior therapy as possible causes.

Assay used: immunoSEQ multiplex PCR; TCRdb lists only in-frame clones, some missing. The sample has about 40,000 clones; around 87% are singletons. The table lists this clone with a few counts. What it binds is unknown. Looked up from germline, CDR1 is SNHLY and CDR2 is FYNNEI. This CDR3 spans 14 amino acids. Trimming stripped 6 bases from V and 3 bases from J, with 12 bases between. This sequence joins TRBV2 and TRBJ1-5, with D maybe TRBD1 (6 bases). The sample here was peripheral blood mononuclear cells (PBMCs), taken at baseline. This receptor was obtained from a human donor with classical Hodgkin lymphoma. CDR3 loop: CASSTGAPNQPQHF. CDR3 DNA sequence: TGTGCCAGCAGCACGGGGGCTCCCAATCAGCCCCAGCATTTT.